A selection of T cell receptor beta chains follows, all from one sample in a study of blood T cell repertoires in COVID-19. Assay: immunoSEQ multiplex PCR; the TCRdb copy retains only in-frame clones and omits some. The data contain some 200,000 clones, 84% of them seen just once; the ten biggest clones take up approximately 15%. The sample taken for sequencing was peripheral blood. The receptors shown here come from a man younger than 40 with active or convalescent COVID-19. CDR3s include the opening cysteine and the closing phenylalanine or tryptophan. A D gene is named only where the DNA matches it firmly. Only part of the rows carry a size: once, few, many, or a class if the clone is expanded.

clone_size | j_call | v_call | d_call | cdr3_aa | cdr3_nt
. | TRBJ1-3 | TRBV10-3 | TRBD1 | CAISERQGDRNTIYF | TGTGCCATCAGTGAGCGACAGGGTGATAGAAACACCATATATTTT
. | TRBJ1-6 | TRBV6-2/TRBV6-3 | . | CASSYASRNSPLHF | TGTGCCAGCAGTTACGCGTCGAGGAATTCACCCCTCCACTTT
. | TRBJ2-3 | TRBV10-3 | TRBD2 | CAISVSGGRTDTQYF | TGTGCCATCAGTGTGAGCGGGGGGCGTACAGATACGCAGTATTTT
. | TRBJ2-5 | TRBV5-1 | TRBD2 | CASSPRAGGGQETQYF | TGCGCCAGCAGCCCCCGGGCGGGGGGGGGCCAAGAGACCCAGTACTTC
. | TRBJ1-4 | TRBV7-2 | . | CASSLGGGGASEKLFF | TGTGCCAGCAGCTTAGGGGGGGGCGGAGCTAGTGAAAAACTGTTTTTT
. | TRBJ1-1 | TRBV19 | TRBD1 | CASSTRDRSEAFF | TGTGCCAGTAGTACCCGGGACAGATCGGAGGCTTTCTTT
once | TRBJ1-1 | TRBV4-3 | . | CASSQATGGVNTEAFF | TGCGCCAGCAGCCAAGCAACCGGAGGGGTGAACACTGAAGCTTTCTTT
. | TRBJ1-4 | TRBV5-4 | . | CASSWKQGSGLDGEKLFF | TGTGCCAGCAGCTGGAAACAGGGCTCAGGGCTGGACGGTGAAAAACTGTTTTTT
. | TRBJ2-5 | TRBV10-3 | TRBD2 | CAISERASGTTRTQYF | TGTGCCATCAGTGAGAGGGCTAGCGGGACTACACGGACCCAGTACTTC
. | TRBJ1-4 | TRBV27 | TRBD1 | CASSLRPGQTTNEKLFF | TGTGCCAGCAGTTTAAGACCGGGACAGACAACTAATGAAAAACTGTTTTTT
. | TRBJ2-2 | TRBV5-1 | . | CASSSGTLNTGELFF | TGCGCCAGCAGCTCAGGGACATTGAACACCGGGGAGCTGTTTTTT
once | TRBJ2-5 | TRBV19 | TRBD1 | CASSNGQGIKTQYF | TGTGCCAGTAGTAATGGACAGGGAATAAAGACCCAGTACTTC
. | TRBJ2-7 | TRBV6-5 | . | CASSTDDAYEQYF | TGTGCCAGCAGTACAGACGACGCCTACGAGCAGTACTTC